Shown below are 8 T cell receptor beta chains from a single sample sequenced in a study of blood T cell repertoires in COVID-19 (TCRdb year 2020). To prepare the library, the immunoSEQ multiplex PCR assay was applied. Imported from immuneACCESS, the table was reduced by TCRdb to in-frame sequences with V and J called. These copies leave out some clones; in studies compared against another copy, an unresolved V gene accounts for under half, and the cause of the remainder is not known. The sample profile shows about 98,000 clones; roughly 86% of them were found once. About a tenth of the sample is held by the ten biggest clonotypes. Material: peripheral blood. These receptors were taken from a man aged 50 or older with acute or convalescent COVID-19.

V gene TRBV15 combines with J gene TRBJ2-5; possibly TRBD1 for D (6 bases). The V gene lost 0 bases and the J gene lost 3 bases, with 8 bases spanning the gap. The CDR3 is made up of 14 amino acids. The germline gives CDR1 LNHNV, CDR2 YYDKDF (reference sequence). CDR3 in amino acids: CATSREGAEETQYF. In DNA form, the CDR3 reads TGTGCCACCAGCAGAGAGGGGGCGGAAGAGACCCAGTACTTC. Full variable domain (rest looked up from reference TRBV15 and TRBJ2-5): DAMVIQNPRYQVTQFGKPVTLSCSQTLNHNVMYWYQQKSSQAPKLLFHYYDKDFNNEADTPDNFQSRRPNTSFCFLDIRSPGLGDTAMYLCATSREGAEETQYFGPGTRLLVL.

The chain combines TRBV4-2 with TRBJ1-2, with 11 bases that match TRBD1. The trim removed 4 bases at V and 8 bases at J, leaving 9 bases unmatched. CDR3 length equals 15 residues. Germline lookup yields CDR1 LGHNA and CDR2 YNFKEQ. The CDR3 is CASSPPGQGVGGYTF. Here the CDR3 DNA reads TGTGCCAGCAGCCCCCCGGGACAGGGGGTAGGGGGCTACACCTTC.

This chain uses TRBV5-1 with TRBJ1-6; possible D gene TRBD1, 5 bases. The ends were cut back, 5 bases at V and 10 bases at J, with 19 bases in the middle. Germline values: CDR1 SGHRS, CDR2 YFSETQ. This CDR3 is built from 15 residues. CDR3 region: CASRGKDKLGSPLHF. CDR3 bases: TGCGCCAGCAGGGGAAAGGACAAATTAGGATCACCCCTCCACTTT. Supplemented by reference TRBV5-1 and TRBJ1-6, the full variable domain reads KAGVTQTPRYLIKTRGQQVTLSCSPISGHRSVSWYQQTPGQGLQFLFEYFSETQRNKGNFPGRFSGRQFSNSRSEMNVSTLELGDSALYLCASRGKDKLGSPLHFGNGTRLTVT.

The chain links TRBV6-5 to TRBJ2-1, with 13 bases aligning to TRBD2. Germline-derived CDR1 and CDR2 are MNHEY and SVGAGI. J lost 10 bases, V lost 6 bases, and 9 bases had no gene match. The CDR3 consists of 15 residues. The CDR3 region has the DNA TGTGCCAGCAGCCCACTAGCGGGAGGGGCGAGAGAGCAGTTCTTC. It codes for CASSPLAGGAREQFF.

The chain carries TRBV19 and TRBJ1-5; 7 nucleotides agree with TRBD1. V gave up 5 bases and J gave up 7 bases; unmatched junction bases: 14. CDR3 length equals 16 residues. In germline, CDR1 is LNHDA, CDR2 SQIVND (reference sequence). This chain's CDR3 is CASSLRGQGKLQPQHF. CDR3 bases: TGTGCCAGTAGTCTTAGGGGGCAGGGGAAACTCCAGCCCCAGCATTTT.

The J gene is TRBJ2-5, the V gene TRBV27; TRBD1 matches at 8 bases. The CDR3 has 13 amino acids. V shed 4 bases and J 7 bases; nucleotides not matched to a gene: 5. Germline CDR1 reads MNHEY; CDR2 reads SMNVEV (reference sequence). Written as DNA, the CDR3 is TGTGCCAGCAGTTCTCAGGGGGCGGGGACCCAGTACTTC. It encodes CASSSQGAGTQYF.

The CDR3 DNA reads as TGCGCCAGCAGCTTGCAGGGTCCCTACGAGCAGTACTTC. It yields the protein CASSLQGPYEQYF. The V call is TRBV5-1, the J call TRBJ2-7, with a tentative D call TRBD1 (5 bases). Germline V lookup: CDR1 SGHRS, CDR2 YFSETQ. The CDR3 runs 13 residues. The ends were cut back, 1 base at V and 2 bases at J, with 7 bases in the middle.

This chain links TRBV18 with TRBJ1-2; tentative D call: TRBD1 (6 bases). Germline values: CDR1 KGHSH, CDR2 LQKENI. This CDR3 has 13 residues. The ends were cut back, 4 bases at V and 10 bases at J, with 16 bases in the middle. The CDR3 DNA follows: TGTGCCAGCTCACAGGGGGAAGGACTTTTCTACACCTTC. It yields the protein CASSQGEGLFYTF.